The clone carrying this T cell receptor beta chain was seen a few times. This entry comes from a study of beta chain features in type 1 diabetes. As for the study in general: Across the samples, about 110,000,000 sorted cells were examined in total.

Of the isolated RNA, all was reverse transcribed, and so the sequenced material was expressed TCRB transcripts. The method was immunoSEQ multiplex PCR; TCRdb's version includes in-frame clones alone and lacks a portion of them. The data contain some 240,000 clones, 9.5% to 13% of them singletons. Input material: central memory CD4+ T cells from blood. This sequence originates from a man aged 18 to 29 in good health.

The CDR3 protein is CASSLRTGGGYTF. In DNA form, the CDR3 reads TGTGCCAGCAGCCTAAGGACAGGGGGTGGCTACACCTTC. The rearrangement joins TRBV7-2 to TRBJ1-2; 10 bases are shared with TRBD1. V lost 5 bases and J lost 7; bases outside the gene matches: 4. This CDR3 is built from 13 residues. Germline assignment: CDR1 SGHTA and CDR2 FQGNSA.